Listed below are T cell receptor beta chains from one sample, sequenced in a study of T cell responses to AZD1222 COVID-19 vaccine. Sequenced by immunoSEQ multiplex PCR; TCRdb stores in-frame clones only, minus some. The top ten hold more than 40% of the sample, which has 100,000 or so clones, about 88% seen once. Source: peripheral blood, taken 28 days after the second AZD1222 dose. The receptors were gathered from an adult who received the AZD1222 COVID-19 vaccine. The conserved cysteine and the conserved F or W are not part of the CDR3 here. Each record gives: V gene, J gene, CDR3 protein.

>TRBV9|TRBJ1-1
ASSVVSSAVSTEAF
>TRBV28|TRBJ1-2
ASSWGTGAYGYT
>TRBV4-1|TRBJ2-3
ASRLTRSTDTQY
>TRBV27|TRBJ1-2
ASSPRGQGGNYGYT
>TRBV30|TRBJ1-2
ACDGTGGNYGYT
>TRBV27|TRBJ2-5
ASSPPHWETQY
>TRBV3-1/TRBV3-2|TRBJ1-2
ASSQGAQIYGYT
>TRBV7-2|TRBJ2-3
ASSVTSGGRDTQY
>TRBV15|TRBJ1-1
ATSRDLLAVTEAF
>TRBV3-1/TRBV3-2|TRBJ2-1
ASSHPTSQGNEQF
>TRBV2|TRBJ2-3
ASSEVAGGDTQY
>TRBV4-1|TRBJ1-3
ASSGNTIY
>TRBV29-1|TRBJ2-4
SVEEGVDIQY
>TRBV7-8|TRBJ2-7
ASSLGRQSYEQY
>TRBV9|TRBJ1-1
ASSVGRLRDMNTEAF
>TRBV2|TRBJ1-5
ASNQGQTYSNQPQH
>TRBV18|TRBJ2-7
ASSPPGHSLYEQY
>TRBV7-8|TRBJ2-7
ASSLGTLYEQY
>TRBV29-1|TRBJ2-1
SLGAPGSYNEQF
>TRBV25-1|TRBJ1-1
ASPLKCGLFVNTEAF
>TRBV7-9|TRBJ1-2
ASRGQGANYGYT
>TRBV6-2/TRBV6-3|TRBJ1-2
ASSYEGRSYT
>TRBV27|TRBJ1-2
ASRLLGAYGYT
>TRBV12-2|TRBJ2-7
ASRLMTGGHEQY
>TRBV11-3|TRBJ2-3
ASSLARGTDTQY
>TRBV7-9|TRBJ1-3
ASSLGSHSGNTIY
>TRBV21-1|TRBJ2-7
ASSSLGKQY
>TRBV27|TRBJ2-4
ASSLVGLAKNIQY
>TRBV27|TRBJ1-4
ASSRDANEKLF
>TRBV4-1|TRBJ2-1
ASSQGLTGGARSWANEQF
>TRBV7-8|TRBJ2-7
ASSFRTGTYEQY
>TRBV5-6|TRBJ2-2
ASSLVRGPTGELF